This passage covers 20 T cell receptor beta chains from one sample sequenced in a study of regulatory T cells in long-lasting Graves disease. Libraries of TCR beta came from iRepertoire HTBI primers plus Arm-PCR of CDR3 regions. In TCRdb, the multiplex PCR reads were re-called with MiXCR into one record per CDR3 protein. The sample carries around 420,000 distinct CDR3 sequences, 15% to 17% recorded once. Documented time point: newly diagnosed GD, antithyroid drugs for less than 3 months. Extracted PBMC RNA gave rise to the TCR library. The sample here was peripheral blood mononuclear cells (PBMCs), taken at new diagnosis, from a patient treated with antithyroid drugs. Receptor source: a female donor with Graves disease.

This clonotype has a count of ten or more. This chain uses TRBV20-1 with TRBJ1-1; a weak D match, TRBD1 (6 bases). The CDR3 sequence is 13 residues long. Germline V gene lookup returns CDR1 DFQATT and CDR2 SNEGSKA (reference sequence). Trimming shortened V by 5 bases and J by 7 bases, and 17 bases separated the two germline ends. In DNA form, the CDR3 reads TGCAGTGCTGGGCGCGGGGGCCGGAATGAAGCTTTCTTT. As protein: CSAGRGGRNEAFF.

Of note for this clonotype: Sequence at one end of the junction differs from germline and may be a read error. This sequence joins TRBV2 and TRBJ1-2; TRBD1 is a possible D gene (6 bases). This CDR3 has 13 amino acids. CDR1 SNHLY and CDR2 FYNNEI come from the germline V gene. CDR3: CASSYDPRGGTIF. DNA for the CDR3: TGTGCCAGCAGCTACGATCCCCGCGGGGGCACTATCTTC.

This clonotype showed up many times. The chain is built from TRBV6-2 or TRBV6-3 and TRBJ2-5, with TRBD2 matching 9 bases. V shed 6 bases, J shed 5 bases, and the junction held 7 bases outside the gene matches. CDR3 length: 14 amino acids. CDR1 and CDR2 from the germline V gene are MNHEY and SVGEGT. The CDR3 sequence is CASSPGLASETQYF. The DNA of the CDR3 is TGTGCCAGCAGCCCGGGACTAGCTTCCGAGACCCAGTACTTC.

This clonotype was detected ten times or more. This chain uses TRBV7-9 with TRBJ2-7; no clear D gene. The CDR3 is made up of 11 amino acids. Germline V CDR1 and CDR2: SEHNR, FQNEAQ (reference sequence). The V and J ends lost 5 bases and 6 bases respectively, with 8 bases between them. CDR3 nucleotide sequence: TGTGCCAGCAGCAGTAATTTCGAGCAGTACTTC. Translation: CASSSNFEQYF. Together with reference TRBV7-9 and TRBJ2-7, the CDR3 gives the full variable domain: DTGVSQNPRHKITKRGQNVTFRCDPISEHNRLYWYRQTLGQGPEFLTYFQNEAQLEKSRLLSDRFSAERPKGSFSTLEIQRTEQGDSAMYLCASSSNFEQYFGPGTRLTVT.

This clonotype was recorded many times. The chain couples TRBV6-1 to TRBJ2-7, with 9 nucleotides matching TRBD1. The germline V gene has CDR1 MNHNS and CDR2 SASEGT. V was clipped by 6 bases and J by 6 bases; unmatched bases: 9. The CDR3 has 14 residues. The CDR3 reads CASRPGTGQGEQYF. Written as DNA, the CDR3 is TGTGCCAGCAGACCCGGGACAGGGCAGGGCGAGCAGTACTTC.

On this clonotype itself: This may come from a read error, since a much larger clone is one base off. The genes are TRBV7-3 and TRBJ2-1; 7 positions agree with TRBD2. This CDR3 has 15 amino acids. The germline V gene encodes CDR1 SGHTA and CDR2 FQGTGA. CDR3: CASSSQAGPEGERFF. The CDR3 nucleotides read TGTGCCAGCAGCTCGCAAGCGGGGCCCGAGGGTGAGCGGTTCTTC.

This clonotype was detected many times. The chain employs TRBV5-6 and TRBJ2-1; D is ambiguous. The CDR3 is made up of 14 amino acids. Trimming stripped 2 bases from V and 8 bases from J, with 14 bases between. The germline V gene encodes CDR1 SGHDT and CDR2 YYEEEE. The DNA of the CDR3 is TGTGCCAGCAGCTTTCTCTCCAGGCGTCATGAGCAGTTCTTC. Protein: CASSFLSRRHEQFF.

This clonotype was recorded many times. The genes are TRBV20-1 and TRBJ1-2, with D uncertain. V was pared by 0 bases and J by 1 base, with 15 bases between. From germline, CDR1 is DFQATT and CDR2 SNEGSKA (reference sequence). The CDR3 is 16 amino acids. In DNA form, the CDR3 reads TGCAGTGCTAGAGATTATCGGAGGAAAAGTAACTATGGCTACACCTTC. This codes for CSARDYRRKSNYGYTF.

This clonotype was detected many times. The chain links TRBV7-3 to TRBJ2-2; 13 bases agree with TRBD2. This CDR3 contains 17 residues. V trimming: 5 bases; J trimming: 5 bases; junction bases outside the gene matches: 8. Germline V gene sequence: CDR1 SGHTA, CDR2 FQGTGA. The CDR3 is CASSLVRTSGGTGELFF. CDR3 nucleotides: TGTGCCAGCAGCCTAGTTCGGACTAGCGGGGGTACCGGGGAGCTGTTTTTT.

This clonotype was detected many times. The gene calls are TRBV6-1 and TRBJ1-1; D possibly corresponds to TRBD1 (5 bases). The CDR3 loop spans 14 amino acids. The germline gives CDR1 MNHNS, CDR2 SASEGT. Trimming cost V 6 bases and J 2 bases, with 13 bases left between them. The CDR3 here is CASSDRQRNTEAFF. The CDR3 DNA reads as TGTGCCAGCAGCGATCGACAGAGAAACACTGAAGCTTTCTTT.

This clonotype showed up many times. The V call is TRBV6-9, the J call TRBJ2-3; no firm D call. The germline V gene encodes CDR1 MNHGY and CDR2 SVAAGI. V lost 3 bases to trimming and J lost 5 bases, with 12 bases between them. This CDR3 is 14 amino acids long. Here the CDR3 DNA reads TGTGCCAGCAGTTACTCTATTTGGGGAGATACGCAGTATTTT. It specifies CASSYSIWGDTQYF.

This clonotype was recorded at least ten times. The J gene is TRBJ2-7, the V gene TRBV11-2; D call uncertain. Germline loops: CDR1 SGHAT, CDR2 FQNNGV. The CDR3 is 15 residues long. Trimming removed 3 bases at V and 3 bases at J, with 15 bases between. The CDR3 bases are TGTGCCAGCAGCTTCTTACCGACCCATGACTACGAGCAGTACTTC. Its translation: CASSFLPTHDYEQYF.

In its sample, this clonotype was seen many times. The rearrangement links TRBV11-1 to TRBJ2-1, with 9 bases fitting TRBD2. Germline loops: CDR1 SGHAT, CDR2 FQDESV (reference sequence). The CDR3 spans 15 residues. Trimming at V came to 6 bases and at J to 2 bases, leaving 5 bases not matched to a gene. CDR3 sequence: CASRYSGGPYNEQFF. For the CDR3, the DNA is TGTGCCAGCAGATACAGCGGGGGGCCCTACAATGAGCAGTTCTTC.

Comment on this clonotype: A much larger clone lies one base from this, so it may be a read error. This chain joins TRBV7-9 and TRBJ2-1; D call uncertain. Looked up from germline, CDR1 is SEHNR and CDR2 is FQNEAQ (reference sequence). The CDR3 is made up of 13 amino acids. The CDR3 DNA follows: TGTGCCAACAGCTCTTCTGATAACAATGAGCAGTTCTTC. This sequence encodes CANSSSDNNEQFF.

This clonotype was detected ten times or more. The V gene is TRBV2, the J gene TRBJ1-4, with 8 bases matching TRBD1. The junction had 8 bases not matched to a gene; V was cut back by 6 bases and J by 8 bases. This CDR3 region has 14 residues. Germline loops: CDR1 SNHLY, CDR2 FYNNEI. Written as DNA, the CDR3 is TGTGCCAGCAGGTACACAGGGGGAGCAGAAAAACTGTTTTTT. As protein: CASRYTGGAEKLFF. Full variable domain (missing parts from reference TRBV2 and TRBJ1-4): EPEVTQTPSHQVTQMGQEVILRCVPISNHLYFYWYRQILGQKVEFLVSFYNNEISEKSEIFDDQFSVERPDGSNFTLKIRSTKLEDSAMYFCASRYTGGAEKLFFGSGTQLSVL.

In this sample, this clonotype turned up many times. The chain is built from TRBV12-3 or TRBV12-4 and TRBJ1-1, with D uncertain. CDR3 length: 13 amino acids. V shed 1 base and J shed 5 bases, with 8 bases lying between them. CDR3 DNA sequence: TGTGCCAGCAGTTTAGGGCTGCGTACTGAAGCTTTCTTT. Encoded protein: CASSLGLRTEAFF.

This clonotype was detected many times. The V call is TRBV11-2, the J call TRBJ1-6; D is undetermined. Germline CDR1 is SGHAT and CDR2 is FQNNGV. The CDR3 has 15 residues. V shed 0 bases and J shed 13 bases, with 16 bases lying between them. The CDR3, as DNA: TGTGCCAGCAGCTTAGAGTCCGGAGGCGTCTGGCCCCTCCACTTT. It translates to CASSLESGGVWPLHF.

The sample holds many counts of this clonotype. The chain carries TRBV11-2 and TRBJ1-2; no reliable D call. Trimming took 0 bases from V and 0 from J, leaving 2 bases between them. The CDR3 extends over 13 amino acids. Per germline, CDR1 SGHAT and CDR2 FQNNGV. The CDR3 nucleotides read TGTGCCAGCAGCTTAGACGCTAACTATGGCTACACCTTC. It codes for CASSLDANYGYTF.

About this clonotype itself: A single base separates this from a much larger clone, so it may be a read error. The chain couples TRBV9 to TRBJ2-3, with D tentatively TRBD1 (7 bases). The CDR3 runs 16 residues. Germline lookup yields CDR1 SGDLS and CDR2 YYNGEE. CDR3 sequence: CASSQSPQGGTDTQCF. For the CDR3, the DNA is TGCGCCAGCAGCCAAAGTCCTCAGGGGGGCACAGATACGCAGTGTTTT.

Notes on this clonotype: A far larger clone is one nucleotide away, so this likely arose from a read error. V gene TRBV3-1 combines with J gene TRBJ2-7, with 13 bases aligning to TRBD2. Germline V gene data show CDR1 as LGHDT and CDR2 as YNNKEL (reference sequence). This CDR3 is built from 14 residues. J lost 4 bases, V lost 6 bases, and 3 bases had no gene match. CDR3: CASRRTSGSYEQYF. The CDR3, as DNA: TGTGCCAGCAGGCGGACTAGCGGGAGTTACGAGCAGTACTTC.